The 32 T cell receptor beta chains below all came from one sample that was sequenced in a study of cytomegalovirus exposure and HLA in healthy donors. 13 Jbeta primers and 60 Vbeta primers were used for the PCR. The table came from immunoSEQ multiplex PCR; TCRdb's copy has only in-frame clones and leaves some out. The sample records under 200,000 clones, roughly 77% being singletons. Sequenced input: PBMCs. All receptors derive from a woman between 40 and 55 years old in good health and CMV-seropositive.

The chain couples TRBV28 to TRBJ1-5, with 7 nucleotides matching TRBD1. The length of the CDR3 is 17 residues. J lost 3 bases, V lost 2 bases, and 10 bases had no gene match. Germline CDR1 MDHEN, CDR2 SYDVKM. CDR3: CASSLTKGAGPNQPQHF. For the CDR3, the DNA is TGTGCCAGCAGTTTAACCAAGGGGGCAGGGCCCAATCAGCCCCAGCATTTT. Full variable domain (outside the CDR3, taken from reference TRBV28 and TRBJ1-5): DVKVTQSSRYLVKRTGEKVFLECVQDMDHENMFWYRQDPGLGLRLIYFSYDVKMKEKGDIPEGYSVSREKKERFSLILESASTNQTSMYLCASSLTKGAGPNQPQHFGDGTRLSIL.

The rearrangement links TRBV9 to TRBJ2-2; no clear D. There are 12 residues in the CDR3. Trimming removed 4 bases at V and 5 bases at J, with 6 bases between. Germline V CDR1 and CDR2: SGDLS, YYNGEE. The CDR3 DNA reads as TGTGCCAGCAGCTCCACTACCGGGGAGCTGTTTTTT. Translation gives CASSSTTGELFF. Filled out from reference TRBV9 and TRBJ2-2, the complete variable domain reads DSGVTQTPKHLITATGQRVTLRCSPRSGDLSVYWYQQSLDQGLQFLIQYYNGEERAKGNILERFSAQQFPDLHSELNLSSLELGDSALYFCASSSTTGELFFGEGSRLTVL.

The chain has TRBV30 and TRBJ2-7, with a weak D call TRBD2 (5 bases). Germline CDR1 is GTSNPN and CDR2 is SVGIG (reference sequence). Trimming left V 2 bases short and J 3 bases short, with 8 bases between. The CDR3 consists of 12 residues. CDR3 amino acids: CAWSSSRYEQYF. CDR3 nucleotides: TGTGCCTGGAGTTCTAGCCGCTACGAGCAGTACTTC.

CDR3 residues: CASSPQGNTGELFF. CDR3 sequence (DNA): TGTGCCAGCAGCCCACAGGGGAACACCGGGGAGCTGTTTTTT. The V and J genes are TRBV7-9 and TRBJ2-2, with D possibly TRBD1 on 6 matching bases. This CDR3 contains 14 residues. Germline V gives CDR1 SEHNR, CDR2 FQNEAQ (reference sequence). Trimming shortened V by 5 bases and J by 1 base, and 8 bases separated the two germline ends.

The CDR3 sequence: CASSVVAGRGDTQYF. The DNA for the CDR3 is TGTGCCAGCAGCGTAGTAGCGGGGCGGGGAGATACGCAGTATTTT. This chain uses TRBV9 with TRBJ2-3; the match to TRBD2 covers 8 bases. V lost 0 bases and J lost 5; bases outside the gene matches: 5. This CDR3 is 15 amino acids long. Germline lookup yields CDR1 SGDLS and CDR2 YYNGEE.

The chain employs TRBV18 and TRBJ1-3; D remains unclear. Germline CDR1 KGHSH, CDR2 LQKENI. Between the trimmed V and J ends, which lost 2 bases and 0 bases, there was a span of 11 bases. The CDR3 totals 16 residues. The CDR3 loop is CASSPVNSASGNTIYF. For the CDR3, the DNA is TGTGCCAGCTCACCAGTGAACAGTGCCTCTGGAAACACCATATATTTT.

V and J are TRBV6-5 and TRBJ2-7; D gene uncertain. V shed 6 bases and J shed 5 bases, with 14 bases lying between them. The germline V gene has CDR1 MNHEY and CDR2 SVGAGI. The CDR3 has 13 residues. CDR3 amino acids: CASSRPGMDEQYF. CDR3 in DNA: TGTGCCAGCAGCCGCCCGGGTATGGACGAGCAGTACTTC.

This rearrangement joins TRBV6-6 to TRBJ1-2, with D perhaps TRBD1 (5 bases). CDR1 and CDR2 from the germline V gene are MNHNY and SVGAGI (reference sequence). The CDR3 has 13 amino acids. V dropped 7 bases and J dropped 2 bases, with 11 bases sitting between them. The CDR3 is CASTGLPNYGYTF. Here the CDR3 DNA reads TGTGCCAGCACGGGACTGCCCAACTATGGCTACACCTTC.

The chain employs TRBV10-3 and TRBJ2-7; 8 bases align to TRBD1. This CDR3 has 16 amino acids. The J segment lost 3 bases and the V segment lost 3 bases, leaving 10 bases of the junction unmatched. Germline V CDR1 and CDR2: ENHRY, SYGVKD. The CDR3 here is CAISDYPGQVRYEQYF. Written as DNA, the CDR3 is TGTGCCATCAGTGATTACCCGGGACAGGTACGCTACGAGCAGTACTTC.

The DNA of the CDR3 is TGCAGCGTAGACTCCGGGACAGGGACCCACGAGCAGTACTTC. Protein: CSVDSGTGTHEQYF. The rearrangement uses TRBV29-1 and TRBJ2-7, with 9 nucleotides matching TRBD1. The CDR3 is 14 residues long. CDR1 SQVTM and CDR2 ANQGSEA come from the germline V gene. V shed 6 bases and J 5 bases; nucleotides not matched to a gene: 11.

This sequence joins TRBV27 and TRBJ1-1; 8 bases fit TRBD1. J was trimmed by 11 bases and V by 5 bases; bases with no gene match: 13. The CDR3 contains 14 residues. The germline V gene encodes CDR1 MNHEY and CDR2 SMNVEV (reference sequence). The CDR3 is CASSPSDRAGSAFF. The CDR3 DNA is TGTGCCAGCAGTCCCTCGGACAGGGCAGGTTCGGCTTTCTTT.

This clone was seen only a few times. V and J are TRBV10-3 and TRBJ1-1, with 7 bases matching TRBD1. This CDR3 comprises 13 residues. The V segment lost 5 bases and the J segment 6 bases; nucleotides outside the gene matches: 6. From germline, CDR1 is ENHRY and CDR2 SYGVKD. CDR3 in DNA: TGTGCCATCAGTTATAGACAGGGTCCTGAAGCTTTCTTT. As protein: CAISYRQGPEAFF.

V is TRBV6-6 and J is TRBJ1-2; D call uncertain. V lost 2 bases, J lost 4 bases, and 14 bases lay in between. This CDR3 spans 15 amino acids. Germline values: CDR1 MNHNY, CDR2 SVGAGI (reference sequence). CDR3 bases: TGTGCCAGCAGTTACGGCGGGGTGGGCGGCTATGGCTACACCTTC. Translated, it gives CASSYGGVGGYGYTF.

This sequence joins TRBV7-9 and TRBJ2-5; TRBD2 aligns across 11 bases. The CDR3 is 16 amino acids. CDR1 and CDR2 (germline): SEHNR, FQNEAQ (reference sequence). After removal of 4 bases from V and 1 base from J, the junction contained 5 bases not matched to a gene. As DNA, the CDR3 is TGTGCCAGCAGCTGGAAGACTAGCGGGACCCAAGAGACCCAGTACTTC. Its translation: CASSWKTSGTQETQYF.

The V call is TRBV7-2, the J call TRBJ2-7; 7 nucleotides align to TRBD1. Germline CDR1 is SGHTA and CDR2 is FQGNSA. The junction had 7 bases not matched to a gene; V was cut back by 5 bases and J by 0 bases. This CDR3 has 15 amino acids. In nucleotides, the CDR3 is TGTGCCAGCAGCCTAGGGGGCAGAACCTCCTACGAGCAGTACTTC. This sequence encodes CASSLGGRTSYEQYF.

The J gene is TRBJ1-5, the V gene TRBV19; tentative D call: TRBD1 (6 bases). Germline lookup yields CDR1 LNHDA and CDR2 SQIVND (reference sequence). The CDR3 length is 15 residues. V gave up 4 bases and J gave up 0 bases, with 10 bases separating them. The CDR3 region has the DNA TGTGCCAGTAGTAACCAGGGGAATAGCAATCAGCCCCAGCATTTT. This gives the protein CASSNQGNSNQPQHF. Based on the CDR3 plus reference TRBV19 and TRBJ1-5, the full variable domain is DGGITQSPKYLFRKEGQNVTLSCEQNLNHDAMYWYRQDPGQGLRLIYYSQIVNDFQKGDIAEGYSVSREKKESFPLTVTSAQKNPTAFYLCASSNQGNSNQPQHFGDGTRLSIL.

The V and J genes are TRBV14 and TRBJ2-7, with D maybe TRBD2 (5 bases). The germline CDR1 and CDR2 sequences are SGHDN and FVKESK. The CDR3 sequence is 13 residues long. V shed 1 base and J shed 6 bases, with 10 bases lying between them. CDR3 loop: CASSQVFAGEQYF. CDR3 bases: TGTGCCAGCAGCCAAGTTTTTGCGGGCGAGCAGTACTTC.

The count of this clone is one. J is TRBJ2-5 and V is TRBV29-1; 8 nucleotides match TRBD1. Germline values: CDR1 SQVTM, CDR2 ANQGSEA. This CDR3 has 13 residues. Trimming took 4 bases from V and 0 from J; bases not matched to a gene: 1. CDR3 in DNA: TGCAGCGTTGCGGGACAGGACCAAGAGACCCAGTACTTC. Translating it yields CSVAGQDQETQYF.

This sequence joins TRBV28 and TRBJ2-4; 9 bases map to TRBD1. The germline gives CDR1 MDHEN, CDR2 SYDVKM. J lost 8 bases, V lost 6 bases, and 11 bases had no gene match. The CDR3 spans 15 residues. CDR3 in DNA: TGTGCCAGCAGACAAACCGGGACAGGGCATCACATTCAGTACTTC. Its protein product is CASRQTGTGHHIQYF.

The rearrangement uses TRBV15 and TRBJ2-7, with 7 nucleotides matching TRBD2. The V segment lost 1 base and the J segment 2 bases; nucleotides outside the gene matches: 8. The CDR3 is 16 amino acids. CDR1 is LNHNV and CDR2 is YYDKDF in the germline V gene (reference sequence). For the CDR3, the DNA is TGTGCCACCAGCAGAGCCGAGGGCGGGAGAGCCTACGAGCAGTACTTC. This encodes CATSRAEGGRAYEQYF.

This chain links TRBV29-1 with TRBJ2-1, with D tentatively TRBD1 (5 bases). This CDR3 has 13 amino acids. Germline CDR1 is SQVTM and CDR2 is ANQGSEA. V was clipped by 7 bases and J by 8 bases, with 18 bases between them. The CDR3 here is CSAGRVYQDEQFF. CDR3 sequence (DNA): TGCAGCGCAGGCAGGGTTTACCAGGATGAGCAGTTCTTC.

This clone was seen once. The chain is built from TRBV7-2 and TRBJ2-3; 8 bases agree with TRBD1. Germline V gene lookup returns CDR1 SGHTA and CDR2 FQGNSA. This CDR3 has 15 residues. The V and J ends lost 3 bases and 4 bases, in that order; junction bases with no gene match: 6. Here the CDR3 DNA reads TGTGCCAGCAGCTTTTACGGACAGGGCTCAGATACGCAGTATTTT. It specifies CASSFYGQGSDTQYF.

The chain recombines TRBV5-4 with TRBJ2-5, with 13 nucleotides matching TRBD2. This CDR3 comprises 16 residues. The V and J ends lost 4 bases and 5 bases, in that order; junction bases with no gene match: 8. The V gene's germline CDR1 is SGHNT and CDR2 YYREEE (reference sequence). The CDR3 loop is CASSTKLAGGSETQYF. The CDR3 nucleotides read TGTGCCAGCAGCACCAAACTAGCGGGAGGGTCGGAGACCCAGTACTTC.

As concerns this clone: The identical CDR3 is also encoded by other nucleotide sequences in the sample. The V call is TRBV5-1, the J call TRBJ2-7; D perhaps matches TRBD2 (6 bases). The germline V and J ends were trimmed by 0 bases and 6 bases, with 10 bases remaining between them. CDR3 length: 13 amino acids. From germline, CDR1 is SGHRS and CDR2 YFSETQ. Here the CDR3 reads CASSLVVGGEQYF. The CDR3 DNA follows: TGCGCCAGCAGCTTGGTAGTCGGGGGCGAGCAGTACTTC. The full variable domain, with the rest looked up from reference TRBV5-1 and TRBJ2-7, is KAGVTQTPRYLIKTRGQQVTLSCSPISGHRSVSWYQQTPGQGLQFLFEYFSETQRNKGNFPGRFSGRQFSNSRSEMNVSTLELGDSALYLCASSLVVGGEQYFGPGTRLTVT.

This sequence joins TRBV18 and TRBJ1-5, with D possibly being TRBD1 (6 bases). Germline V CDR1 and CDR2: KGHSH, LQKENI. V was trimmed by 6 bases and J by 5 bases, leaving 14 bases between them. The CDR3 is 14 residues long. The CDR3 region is CASSQGQQDQPQHF. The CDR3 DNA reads TGTGCCAGCTCTCAAGGACAGCAGGATCAGCCCCAGCATTTT.

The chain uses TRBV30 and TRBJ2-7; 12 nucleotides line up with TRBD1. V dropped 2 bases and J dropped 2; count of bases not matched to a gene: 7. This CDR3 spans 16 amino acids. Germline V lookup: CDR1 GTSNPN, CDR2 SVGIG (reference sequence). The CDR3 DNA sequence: TGTGCCTGGAGTAACGACCGGGACAGGGGGCCCTACGAGCAGTACTTC. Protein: CAWSNDRDRGPYEQYF.

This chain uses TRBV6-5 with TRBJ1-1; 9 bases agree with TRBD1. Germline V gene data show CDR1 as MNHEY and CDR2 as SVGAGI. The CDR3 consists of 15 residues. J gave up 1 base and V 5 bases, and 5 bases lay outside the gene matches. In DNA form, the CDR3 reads TGTGCCAGCAGTCAGGACAGGGGCGGGAACACTGAAGCTTTCTTT. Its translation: CASSQDRGGNTEAFF.

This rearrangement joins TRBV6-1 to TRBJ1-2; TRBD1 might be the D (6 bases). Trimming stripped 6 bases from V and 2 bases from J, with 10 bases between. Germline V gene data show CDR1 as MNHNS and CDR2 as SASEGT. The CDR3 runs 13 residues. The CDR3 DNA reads TGTGCCAGCAGACGACAGGAAAACTATGGCTACACCTTC. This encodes CASRRQENYGYTF.

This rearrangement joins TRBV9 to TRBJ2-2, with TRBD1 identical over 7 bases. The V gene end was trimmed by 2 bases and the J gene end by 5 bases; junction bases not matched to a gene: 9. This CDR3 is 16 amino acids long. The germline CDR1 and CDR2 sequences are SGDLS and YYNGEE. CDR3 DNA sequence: TGTGCCAGCAGCGTTGACCCCGGGACAGTGACCGGGGAGCTGTTTTTT. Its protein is CASSVDPGTVTGELFF.

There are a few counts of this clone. The CDR3 region is CGTGGRGTYGYTF. CDR3 in DNA: TGCGGGACAGGGGGCCGTGGGACCTATGGCTACACCTTC. The chain is built from TRBV29-1 and TRBJ1-2; 12 bases are a match to TRBD1. Germline V CDR1 and CDR2: SQVTM, ANQGSEA. The CDR3 loop spans 13 amino acids.

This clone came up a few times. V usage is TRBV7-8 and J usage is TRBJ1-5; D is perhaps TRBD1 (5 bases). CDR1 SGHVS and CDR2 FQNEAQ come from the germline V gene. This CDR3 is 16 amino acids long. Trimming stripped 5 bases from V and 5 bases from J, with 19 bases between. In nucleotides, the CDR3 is TGTGCCAGCAGCCCCCCGGCAGGGAGGGCCCATCAGCCCCAGCATTTT. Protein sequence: CASSPPAGRAHQPQHF.

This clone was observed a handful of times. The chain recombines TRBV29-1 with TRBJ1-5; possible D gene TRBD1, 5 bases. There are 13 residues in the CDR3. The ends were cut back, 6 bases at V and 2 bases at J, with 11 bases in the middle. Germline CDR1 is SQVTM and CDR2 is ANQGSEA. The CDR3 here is CSVRTQGNQPQHF. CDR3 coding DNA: TGCAGCGTGCGGACACAAGGCAATCAGCCCCAGCATTTT.